The rows below give T cell receptor beta chains drawn from one sample of a study of shared clonotypes between healthy human individuals. Some clones are missing from TCRdb's copy, which holds only in-frame ones; the method was immunoSEQ multiplex PCR. The data hold about 2 million clones, with over 85% observed a single time. The specimen sequenced was naive CD4+ T cells sorted from blood. These receptors originate from a young man in good health. Each CDR3 is given with its conserved first and last residue. The D gene is left open where the match is weak. Clone sizes are given selectively: once, few, many, or a class where the clone is expanded.

15	-	TRBD2	TRBV2	TRBJ2-3	TGTGCCAGCAGTGAGTTGCGGGGGGGCACAGATACGCAGTATTTT	CASSELRGGTDTQYF
13	-	-	TRBV27	TRBJ1-1	TGTGCCAGCAGGTCCCGCCCGAACACTGAAGCTTTCTTT	CASRSRPNTEAFF
17	-	TRBD1	TRBV30	TRBJ1-5	TGTGCCTGGAGTGGGACAGGGAGCGGTTATAGCAATCAGCCCCAGCATTTT	CAWSGTGSGYSNQPQHF
15	-	-	TRBV29-1	TRBJ2-1	TGCAGCGTTGAAGATACCCCTGGCTCCTACAATGAGCAGTTCTTC	CSVEDTPGSYNEQFF
11	-	-	TRBV29-1	TRBJ2-7	TGCAGTGCGGAGCAGGACTACGAGCAGTACTTC	CSAEQDYEQYF
17	-	-	TRBV7-2	TRBJ2-7	TGTGCCAGCAGCTTAGCGCAGGGCAGGTTCTCCACCTACGAGCAGTACTTC	CASSLAQGRFSTYEQYF
14	-	-	TRBV5-1	TRBJ1-1	TGCGCCAGCAGCTTGGCGGGCGCGAACACTGAAGCTTTCTTT	CASSLAGANTEAFF
13	-	-	TRBV6-5	TRBJ2-7	TGTGCCAGCGGTCCTGGGGGCGGCTACGAGCAGTACTTC	CASGPGGGYEQYF
13	-	-	TRBV5-8	TRBJ1-2	TGTGCCAGCAGCTTGGTACGGGGAGGGAGCTACACCTTC	CASSLVRGGSYTF
15	-	TRBD1	TRBV7-6	TRBJ2-2	TGTGCCAGCAGCCGGACAGGGTATTCTCCCGGGGAGCTGTTTTTT	CASSRTGYSPGELFF
11	-	-	TRBV20-1	TRBJ1-5	TGCAGTGCTACCGACGGGCAGCCCCAGCATTTT	CSATDGQPQHF
14	once	-	TRBV6-5	TRBJ2-7	TGTGCCAGCAGTTACAGTACCGGGACGGGGGAGCAGTACTTC	CASSYSTGTGEQYF
17	-	-	TRBV30	TRBJ1-3	TGTGCCTGGAGTCATAAGCAGAGACGGCTCTCTGGAAACACCATATATTTT	CAWSHKQRRLSGNTIYF
16	-	TRBD2	TRBV4-1	TRBJ2-3	TGCGCCAGCAGCCGAGAGCGGGGGGCTTCACTCGATACGCAGTATTTT	CASSRERGASLDTQYF
20	-	TRBD2	TRBV5-1	TRBJ2-2	TGCGCCAGCAGCTTGACAGGGACTAGCGCCCGACGCGGGAACACCGGGGAGCTGTTTTTT	CASSLTGTSARRGNTGELFF
15	once	TRBD2	TRBV29-1	TRBJ2-1	TGCAGCGTTCAGCTAGCGGGAGGGGTCTGGGGTGAGCAGTTCTTC	CSVQLAGGVWGEQFF
16	-	TRBD2	TRBV25-1	TRBJ2-3	TGTGCCAGCAGTGAACTGACTAGCGGATACACAGATACGCAGTATTTT	CASSELTSGYTDTQYF
14	-	-	TRBV25-1	TRBJ1-4	TGTGCCAGCAGTGATCTGGGACCGGGAGAAAAACTGTTTTTT	CASSDLGPGEKLFF
14	-	-	TRBV28	TRBJ2-7	TGTGCCAGCAGTATTACGGGACGTCCCTACGAGCAGTACTTC	CASSITGRPYEQYF
18	-	TRBD1	TRBV6-1	TRBJ1-6	TGTGCCAGCAGTGAAAGAAGACCGGGACAGGGTTATAATTCACCCCTCCACTTT	CASSERRPGQGYNSPLHF
15	once	-	TRBV6-1	TRBJ2-7	TGTGCCAGCAGTCGCGGGGGCGCCGGGTCCTACGAGCAGTACTTC	CASSRGGAGSYEQYF
16	-	-	TRBV4-3	TRBJ1-2	TGCGCCAGCAGCCAGCCAGGGGCAGGGGCTAACTATGGCTACACCTTC	CASSQPGAGANYGYTF
12	-	-	TRBV6-1	TRBJ1-2	TGTGCCAGCAGTGATGCGGGCTATGGCTACACCTTC	CASSDAGYGYTF
14	-	-	TRBV29-1	TRBJ2-2	TGCAGCGTTGTTGGGACACCGAACACCGGGGAGCTGTTTTTT	CSVVGTPNTGELFF
18	-	TRBD2	TRBV5-4	TRBJ2-1	TGTGCCAGCAGCTCGGGACTAGCGGGCCCGGTTTTGTACAATGAGCAGTTCTTC	CASSSGLAGPVLYNEQFF
17	-	-	TRBV18	TRBJ2-6	TGTGCCAGCTCACGGGTCCGGGTAGACTCTGGGGCCAACGTCCTGACTTTC	CASSRVRVDSGANVLTF
13	-	-	TRBV9	TRBJ2-3	TGTGCCAGCAACGATCGGGCGGGAGATACGCAGTATTTT	CASNDRAGDTQYF
14	-	-	TRBV10-3	TRBJ1-5	TGTGCCATCAGTCCCAGGGCTGACAATCAGCCCCAGCATTTT	CAISPRADNQPQHF
17	-	-	TRBV5-5	TRBJ2-7	TGTGCCAGCAGCCCCGTTTTGGGGCTCTCCAGCTCCTACGAGCAGTACTTC	CASSPVLGLSSSYEQYF
15	-	-	TRBV18	TRBJ1-3	TGTGCCAGCTCACCAGCCAGGGGCTCTGGAAACACCATATATTTT	CASSPARGSGNTIYF
13	-	TRBD2	TRBV11-2	TRBJ2-1	TGTGCCAGCAGCTTTCGGGAGGGCAATGAGCAGTTCTTC	CASSFREGNEQFF
15	-	TRBD1	TRBV11-2	TRBJ2-7	TGTGCCAGCAGCTCCGGGACAGGGGGCTGGGTGGAGCAGTACTTC	CASSSGTGGWVEQYF
15	-	-	TRBV5-6	TRBJ2-1	TGTGCCAGCGTGTCGGGCAGTATCACCTACAATGAGCAGTTCTTC	CASVSGSITYNEQFF
15	-	TRBD1	TRBV7-9	TRBJ1-2	TGTGCCAGCAGCCGCCGGACAGGGGGCGACTATGGCTACACCTTC	CASSRRTGGDYGYTF
15	-	-	TRBV5-4	TRBJ2-5	TGTGCCAGCAGCTTTCGTACACCCAAGGATGAGAGCCAGTACTTC	CASSFRTPKDESQYF
16	-	-	TRBV30	TRBJ2-2	TGTGCCTGGAGTGCATCCGGGACAAGTAACACCGGGGAGCTGTTTTTT	CAWSASGTSNTGELFF
14	-	TRBD1	TRBV5-1	TRBJ1-2	TGCGCCAGCAGCTTTGACAGGGGACGTGATGGCTACACCTTC	CASSFDRGRDGYTF
14	-	TRBD1	TRBV19	TRBJ2-5	TGTGCCAGTAGCGGACAGGACACGGCCCCCACCCAGTACTTC	CASSGQDTAPTQYF
14	-	-	TRBV30	TRBJ1-3	TGTGCCTGGAGTGTTGAACCGACGAGAAACACCATATATTTT	CAWSVEPTRNTIYF
13	few	TRBD2	TRBV2	TRBJ2-3	TGTGCCAGCAGTGCGGGGGGGACAGATACGCAGTATTTT	CASSAGGTDTQYF
16	-	-	TRBV10-3	TRBJ2-4	TGTGCCATCAGTGAGTCGGGAGTACTAGCCAAAAACATTCAGTACTTC	CAISESGVLAKNIQYF
17	-	TRBD1	TRBV6-1	TRBJ2-7	TGTGCCAGCAGTGAAAGCCCGGACGGGACAGGGCCCTACGAGCAGTACTTC	CASSESPDGTGPYEQYF
16	-	-	TRBV12-5	TRBJ2-3	TGTGCTAGTGGTTTGGGGGACACCCGGAGCACAGATACGCAGTATTTT	CASGLGDTRSTDTQYF
16	-	-	TRBV7-9	TRBJ1-2	TGTGCCAGCAGCAATATTCCCGGGAGCTCTATGGGTGGCTACACCTTC	CASSNIPGSSMGGYTF
17	few	-	TRBV4-3	TRBJ2-2	TGCGCCAGCAGCCAAGTATCCAGCGGGACATACACCGGGGAGCTGTTTTTT	CASSQVSSGTYTGELFF